A single sample is the source of the 31 T cell receptor beta chains below, sequenced in a study of blood T cell repertoires in COVID-19. Assay: immunoSEQ multiplex PCR; the TCRdb copy retains only in-frame clones and omits some. Among 400,000 to 450,000 clones listed, approximately 89% were seen once. The sample consisted of peripheral blood. The receptors were gathered from a woman in her thirties or forties with COVID-19, enrolled during active disease.

The chain couples TRBV7-3 to TRBJ2-1; 7 bases align to TRBD1. The V segment lost 3 bases and the J segment 4 bases; nucleotides outside the gene matches: 6. CDR1 is SGHTA, CDR2 FQGTGA, per germline. The CDR3 length is 15 residues. The CDR3 sequence is CASSFRQGSYNEQFF. In nucleotides, the CDR3 is TGTGCCAGCAGCTTCCGACAGGGCTCTTACAATGAGCAGTTCTTC.

The chain combines TRBV28 with TRBJ1-2, with D perhaps matching TRBD1 (5 bases). V gave up 10 bases and J gave up 5 bases, with 17 bases separating them. Germline CDR1 is MDHEN and CDR2 is SYDVKM. This CDR3 region has 13 residues. The chain's CDR3 is CATKGPGVYGYTF. In nucleotides, the CDR3 is TGTGCCACTAAGGGGCCCGGTGTTTATGGCTACACCTTC.

CDR3 in amino acids: CASSTQRLEVDTQYF. The CDR3 DNA follows: TGTGCCAGCAGCACCCAGCGGTTAGAGGTGGATACGCAGTATTTT. The rearrangement uses TRBV4-2 and TRBJ2-3; maybe TRBD2 (5 bases). Germline lookup yields CDR1 LGHNA and CDR2 YNFKEQ. Trimming took off 5 bases at V and 6 bases at J, with 18 bases between the two ends. This CDR3 has 15 amino acids.

The chain couples TRBV27 to TRBJ2-4, with D perhaps TRBD2 (5 bases). V lost 7 bases to trimming and J lost 3 bases, with 22 bases between them. The CDR3 sequence is 17 residues long. Per germline, CDR1 MNHEY and CDR2 SMNVEV (reference sequence). CDR3 loop: CASIGREGDPGKNIQYF. The CDR3 bases are TGTGCCAGCATAGGCCGCGAGGGAGACCCGGGCAAAAACATTCAGTACTTC.

The V gene is TRBV7-2, the J gene TRBJ1-2; the D gene is possibly TRBD1 (6 bases). CDR3 size: 14 residues. The germline gives CDR1 SGHTA, CDR2 FQGNSA. The germline V and J ends were trimmed by 1 base and 6 bases, with 12 bases remaining between them. The CDR3 DNA reads TGTGCCAGCAGCTTAGTAGGGGGTGGAGATGGCTACACCTTC. Protein: CASSLVGGGDGYTF.

This chain links TRBV5-4 with TRBJ1-1; D is ambiguous. The V gene's germline CDR1 is SGHNT and CDR2 YYREEE (reference sequence). Trimming removed 0 bases at V and 6 bases at J, with 21 bases between. The CDR3 length is 17 residues. The CDR3 loop reads CASSLGPPSGERAEAFF. The CDR3 coding sequence is TGTGCCAGCAGCTTGGGCCCCCCCTCGGGTGAGCGGGCTGAAGCTTTCTTT.

This rearrangement joins TRBV15 to TRBJ1-3; 9 bases match TRBD1. CDR3 length: 17 amino acids. Germline V gene lookup returns CDR1 LNHNV and CDR2 YYDKDF (reference sequence). With V trimmed by 1 base and J by 1 base, 5 bases remained unmatched. This chain's CDR3 is CATSRARQGGSGNTIYF. The CDR3 DNA reads TGTGCCACCAGCAGAGCCAGACAGGGGGGGTCTGGAAACACCATATATTTT.

V and J are TRBV7-9 and TRBJ1-3, with D uncertain. CDR3 length equals 13 residues. Looked up from germline, CDR1 is SEHNR and CDR2 is FQNEAQ (reference sequence). The V gene lost 1 base and the J gene lost 4 bases, with 5 bases spanning the gap. The chain's CDR3 is CASSLGGGNTIYF. The CDR3 DNA is TGTGCCAGCAGCTTAGGAGGGGGAAACACCATATATTTT.

The chain employs TRBV6-5 and TRBJ1-3; tentatively, D is TRBD1 (5 bases). Germline V gene data show CDR1 as MNHEY and CDR2 as SVGAGI. V lost 9 bases and J lost 1, with 13 bases in between. There are 14 residues in the CDR3. CDR3 in amino acids: CARGQGSSGNTIYF. CDR3 nucleotide sequence: TGTGCCAGAGGCCAGGGCTCGTCTGGAAACACCATATATTTT.

The J gene is TRBJ1-4, the V gene TRBV27; unclear D gene. Per the germline V gene, CDR1 is MNHEY and CDR2 is SMNVEV (reference sequence). V was shortened by 0 bases and J by 4 bases, with 6 bases between the two germline ends. This CDR3 region has 14 residues. CDR3 region: CASSLSTINEKLFF. CDR3 in DNA: TGTGCCAGCAGTTTATCGACAATTAATGAAAAACTGTTTTTT.

This chain links TRBV7-9 with TRBJ2-3; D unclear. The germline CDR1 and CDR2 sequences are SEHNR and FQNEAQ (reference sequence). The CDR3 length is 19 residues. V lost 0 bases, J lost 2 bases, and 21 bases lay in between. The CDR3 nucleotides are TGTGCCAGCAGCTTAGCGCTCGGGTGGTCTGACTCTAACACAGATACGCAGTATTTT. This encodes CASSLALGWSDSNTDTQYF.

This chain joins TRBV2 and TRBJ1-6; D gene uncertain. The CDR3 covers 12 residues. The ends were cut back, 4 bases at V and 14 bases at J, with 12 bases in the middle. The V gene's germline CDR1 is SNHLY and CDR2 FYNNEI. CDR3 amino acids: CASSAYGVTLHF. CDR3 bases: TGTGCCAGCAGTGCTTACGGTGTAACCCTCCACTTT.

Only a few counts were recorded for this clone. The genes are TRBV7-2 and TRBJ1-1; TRBD1 aligns across 8 bases. Looked up from germline, CDR1 is SGHTA and CDR2 is FQGNSA. V was pared by 4 bases and J by 4 bases, with 14 bases of the junction left unmatched. This CDR3 region has 17 residues. CDR3 amino acids: CASSYAQGAPLVTEAFF. DNA of the CDR3: TGTGCCAGCAGCTACGCTCAGGGGGCGCCCCTTGTCACTGAAGCTTTCTTT.

This clone appeared a single time. J is TRBJ2-3 and V is TRBV5-6; D is perhaps TRBD1 (5 bases). The CDR3 consists of 12 residues. Trimming stripped 0 bases from V and 11 bases from J, with 10 bases between. The V gene's germline CDR1 is SGHDT and CDR2 YYEEEE. CDR3 nucleotide sequence: TGTGCCAGCAGCTTGGTTCCGGACAAGCAGTATTTT. This codes for CASSLVPDKQYF.

This chain connects TRBV29-1 to TRBJ2-7, with 7 bases that match TRBD1. Germline V CDR1 and CDR2: SQVTM, ANQGSEA. The CDR3 sequence is 12 residues long. V shed 4 bases, J shed 0 bases, and the junction held 0 bases outside the gene matches. CDR3 protein: CSVGTGSYEQYF. As DNA, the CDR3 is TGCAGCGTTGGGACAGGCTCCTACGAGCAGTACTTC.

The gene calls are TRBV9 and TRBJ1-1, with D possibly TRBD1 on 5 matching bases. The germline V and J ends were trimmed by 3 bases and 4 bases, with 13 bases remaining between them. The CDR3 is 14 amino acids. The germline gives CDR1 SGDLS, CDR2 YYNGEE. Written as DNA, the CDR3 is TGTGCCAGCAGCGCGGGGGGTTCGATCACTGAAGCTTTCTTT. Its translation: CASSAGGSITEAFF.

The rearrangement uses TRBV5-1 and TRBJ2-1, with 10 bases identical to TRBD2. J gave up 2 bases and V 4 bases, and 3 bases lay outside the gene matches. Germline values: CDR1 SGHRS, CDR2 YFSETQ. The CDR3 runs 15 residues. CDR3 in amino acids: CASSLSGGAYNEQFF. CDR3 DNA: TGCGCCAGCAGCCTCAGCGGGGGGGCCTACAATGAGCAGTTCTTC.

V usage is TRBV7-2 and J usage is TRBJ1-4; 7 bases line up with TRBD1. V was clipped by 3 bases and J by 5 bases; unmatched bases: 9. Germline V gene lookup returns CDR1 SGHTA and CDR2 FQGNSA. The CDR3 totals 16 residues. CDR3 sequence (DNA): TGTGCCAGCAGCTTGGGGGCACAGGGGTGGAATGAAAAACTGTTTTTT. Residues: CASSLGAQGWNEKLFF.

The chain links TRBV9 to TRBJ2-7; no reliable D call. The CDR3 has 14 amino acids. The V and J ends lost 3 bases and 0 bases respectively, with 10 bases between them. Germline CDR1 SGDLS, CDR2 YYNGEE. The CDR3 coding sequence is TGTGCCAGCAGCGCCCTCGAGAGCTCCTACGAGCAGTACTTC. It encodes CASSALESSYEQYF.

The chain has TRBV27 and TRBJ1-5, with 8 nucleotides matching TRBD1. CDR1 is MNHEY and CDR2 is SMNVEV in the germline V gene (reference sequence). J lost 2 bases, V lost 5 bases, and 5 bases had no gene match. CDR3 length: 15 residues. In DNA, the CDR3 is TGTGCCAGCAGTCCTATGGACAGGGGCAATCAGCCCCAGCATTTT. As protein: CASSPMDRGNQPQHF.

This chain uses TRBV5-8 with TRBJ2-7, with D possibly matching TRBD2 (6 bases). CDR3 length: 14 residues. Germline CDR1 and CDR2: SGHTS and YDEGEE. Trimming shortened V by 3 bases and J by 2 bases, and 12 bases separated the two germline ends. The CDR3: CASSYGGKTYEQYF. Written as DNA, the CDR3 is TGTGCCAGCAGCTATGGGGGGAAGACCTACGAGCAGTACTTC.

This clone was seen more than once but under ten times. The chain links TRBV6-1 to TRBJ1-5, with D tentatively TRBD1 (5 bases). V was cut by 0 bases and J by 3 bases, with 9 bases left in between. Germline V gene lookup returns CDR1 MNHNS and CDR2 SASEGT. The CDR3 has 15 amino acids. CDR3 sequence (DNA): TGTGCCAGCAGTGAAGCCCAGGGTAACAATCAGCCCCAGCATTTT. Amino acids: CASSEAQGNNQPQHF.

This chain's CDR3 is CASSLGAGGQGAGQPQHF. As DNA, the CDR3 is TGTGCCAGCAGCTTAGGCGCCGGGGGACAGGGGGCAGGTCAGCCCCAGCATTTT. The V and J genes are TRBV7-8 and TRBJ1-5; 12 nucleotides line up with TRBD1. Germline V gene sequence: CDR1 SGHVS, CDR2 FQNEAQ. With V trimmed by 1 base and J by 6 bases, 10 bases remained unmatched. CDR3 length: 18 residues.

The rearrangement joins TRBV11-2 to TRBJ1-2, with D unclear. The germline gives CDR1 SGHAT, CDR2 FQNNGV. This CDR3 is 14 amino acids long. V dropped 4 bases and J dropped 8 bases, with 17 bases sitting between them. In nucleotides, the CDR3 is TGTGCCAGCAGCTCCCTATCCCCTAGTAGGGGCTACACCTTC. Its translation is CASSSLSPSRGYTF.

J is TRBJ1-4 and V is TRBV6-4; the D gene is possibly TRBD1 (5 bases). From germline, CDR1 is MRHNA and CDR2 SNTAGT. This CDR3 is built from 15 residues. V lost 0 bases to trimming and J lost 6 bases, with 11 bases between them. The chain's CDR3 is CASSDSTREDEKLFF. The CDR3 DNA follows: TGTGCCAGCAGTGACTCGACCAGGGAGGATGAAAAACTGTTTTTT.

The V call is TRBV7-2, the J call TRBJ1-3, with D possibly TRBD1 on 6 matching bases. Trimming shortened V by 1 base and J by 3 bases, and 10 bases separated the two germline ends. Germline lookup yields CDR1 SGHTA and CDR2 FQGNSA. The CDR3 extends over 15 amino acids. CDR3 amino acids: CASSLEGGSGNTIYF. The CDR3 coding sequence is TGTGCCAGCAGCTTAGAAGGGGGAAGTGGAAACACCATATATTTT.

The V gene is TRBV24-1, the J gene TRBJ2-2; perhaps TRBD1 as D (5 bases). The germline V and J ends were trimmed by 4 bases and 1 base, with 12 bases remaining between them. Per germline, CDR1 KGHDR and CDR2 SFDVKD. The CDR3 runs to 16 residues. The CDR3 region is CATSDPRALNTGELFF. The CDR3 DNA follows: TGTGCCACCAGTGACCCCAGGGCCCTGAACACCGGGGAGCTGTTTTTT.

This clone has a single count. This chain connects TRBV7-8 to TRBJ2-7, with D unclear. Germline values: CDR1 SGHVS, CDR2 FQNEAQ. Trimming pared 6 bases from V and 0 bases from J, leaving 15 bases between. The CDR3 runs to 15 residues. The CDR3 nucleotides read TGTGCCAGCAGTATGAGGTCCGGTTTCTCCTACGAGCAGTACTTC. Residues: CASSMRSGFSYEQYF.

There are a few counts of this clone. V is TRBV7-2 and J is TRBJ1-2; D possibly corresponds to TRBD1 (6 bases). The CDR3 covers 15 residues. V was shortened by 5 bases and J by 5 bases, with 18 bases between the two germline ends. Per the germline V gene, CDR1 is SGHTA and CDR2 is FQGNSA. CDR3 in amino acids: CASSAEAGTPYGYTF. DNA for the CDR3: TGTGCCAGCAGCGCAGAAGCCGGGACACCATATGGCTACACCTTC.

This chain links TRBV11-2 with TRBJ2-5; 9 nucleotides match TRBD2. V shed 2 bases and J 8 bases; nucleotides not matched to a gene: 12. The length of the CDR3 is 16 residues. Germline V gene sequence: CDR1 SGHAT, CDR2 FQNNGV. CDR3 loop: CASSLLAGLLAGTQYF. DNA of the CDR3: TGTGCCAGCAGCTTACTAGCGGGACTCCTCGCGGGTACCCAGTACTTC.

This chain connects TRBV20-1 to TRBJ2-1; 11 bases line up with TRBD1. The germline gives CDR1 DFQATT, CDR2 SNEGSKA (reference sequence). This CDR3 has 15 amino acids. With V trimmed by 3 bases and J by 5 bases, 6 bases remained unmatched. The chain's CDR3 is CSASSPDRGHNEQFF. The DNA of the CDR3 is TGCAGTGCTAGTTCCCCGGACAGGGGGCACAATGAGCAGTTCTTC.